The count of the clone carrying this T cell receptor beta chain is one. V lost 8 bases to trimming and J lost 5 bases; unmatched junction nucleotides: 13. The germline gives CDR1 ENHRY, CDR2 SYGVKD. The CDR3 is 16 amino acids. This entry is derived from a study of blood T cell repertoires in COVID-19. Overall study context: Researchers got acute and convalescent COVID-19 samples from the United States, Italy and Spain. Sources were T cells, B-cell-depleted T cells, or PBMCs; the material itself was cDNA or gDNA.

Per the study methods: Quantification of nucleated cells was approximated via reference gene primer amplification. Repertoires were generated with immunoSEQ multiplex PCR, while TCRdb's copy carries only in-frame clones and drops some. For V, J and clone size, that table is used; D and trimming come from the DNA. The sample contains about 300,000 clones, around 87% of which appear only once. The V call is TRBV10-3, the J call TRBJ1-5, with 9 nucleotides matching TRBD1. This TCR came from a woman between 40 and 55 years old who had recovered from COVID-19. Source material: peripheral blood. The CDR3 DNA reads as TGTGCCATCGGGGCAGTGGGGACAGGGTCGTATCAGCCCCAGCATTTT. This codes for CAIGAVGTGSYQPQHF.